This T cell receptor (beta chain) was sequenced during a study of technical replicates of blood from a handful of donors. The V and J ends lost 2 bases and 2 bases respectively, with 7 bases between them. The CDR3 runs 15 residues. The V gene's germline CDR1 is SNHLY and CDR2 FYNNEI. Clones were sequenced by immunoSEQ multiplex PCR, and TCRdb holds only the in-frame ones, with some missing. The table has 70,000 to 95,000 clones, approximately 94% seen once. Sequenced: T cells isolated from PBMCs. This sequence joins TRBV2 and TRBJ1-6, with D hard to call. This sequence originates from a human donor in good health. The CDR3: CASSETNTYNSPLHF. In DNA, the CDR3 is TGTGCCAGCAGTGAAACGAACACCTATAATTCACCCCTCCACTTT. Drawing the rest from reference TRBV2 and TRBJ1-6, the complete variable domain is EPEVTQTPSHQVTQMGQEVILRCVPISNHLYFYWYRQILGQKVEFLVSFYNNEISEKSEIFDDQFSVERPDGSNFTLKIRSTKLEDSAMYFCASSETNTYNSPLHFGNGTRLTVT.